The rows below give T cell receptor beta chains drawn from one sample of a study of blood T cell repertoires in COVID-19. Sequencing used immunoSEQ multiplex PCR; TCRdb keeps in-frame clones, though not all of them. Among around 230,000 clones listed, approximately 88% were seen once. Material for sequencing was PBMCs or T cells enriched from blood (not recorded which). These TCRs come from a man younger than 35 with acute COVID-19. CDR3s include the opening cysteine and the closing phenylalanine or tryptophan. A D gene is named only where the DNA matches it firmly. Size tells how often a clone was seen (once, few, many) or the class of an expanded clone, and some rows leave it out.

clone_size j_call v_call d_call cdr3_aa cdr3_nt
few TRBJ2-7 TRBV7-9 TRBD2 CASSSLGGSSYEQYF TGTGCCAGCAGCTCCCTCGGCGGGAGTTCCTACGAGCAGTACTTC
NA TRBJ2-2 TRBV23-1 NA CATPPYTGKTTGELFF TGCGCCACCCCACCTTATACAGGGAAGACGACCGGGGAGCTGTTTTTT
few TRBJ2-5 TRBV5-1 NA CASSLVFERETQYF TGCGCCAGCAGCTTGGTGTTCGAACGGGAGACCCAGTACTTC
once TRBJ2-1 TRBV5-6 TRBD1 CASSVLRQGAFYNEQFF TGTGCCAGCAGCGTTCTACGACAGGGGGCGTTTTACAATGAGCAGTTCTTC
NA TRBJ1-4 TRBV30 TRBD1 CAWSPGTGTQKLFF TGTGCCTGGAGTCCCGGGACAGGGACGCAGAAACTGTTTTTT
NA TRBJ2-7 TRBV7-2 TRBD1 CASSAHYRGPGDEQYF TGTGCCAGCAGCGCCCATTATAGGGGGCCCGGAGACGAGCAGTACTTC
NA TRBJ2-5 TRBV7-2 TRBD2 CASSQRGLAVAQETQYF TGTGCCAGCAGTCAGAGGGGACTAGCGGTCGCCCAAGAGACCCAGTACTTC
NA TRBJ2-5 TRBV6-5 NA CASSTGRRETQYF TGTGCCAGCAGTACTGGGAGGAGAGAGACCCAGTACTTC
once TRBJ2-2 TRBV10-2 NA CASTQGSGELFF TGCGCCAGTACCCAGGGATCCGGGGAGCTGTTTTTT
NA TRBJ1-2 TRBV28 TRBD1 CASSLEGAGYTF TGTGCCAGCAGTTTAGAGGGGGCAGGCTACACCTTC
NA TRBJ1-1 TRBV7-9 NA CASSPIREGFKAFF TGTGCCAGCAGCCCTATCCGGGAAGGGTTTAAAGCTTTCTTT
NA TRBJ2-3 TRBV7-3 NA CASSPAGNTDTQYF TGTGCCAGCAGCCCCGCGGGGAACACAGATACGCAGTATTTT
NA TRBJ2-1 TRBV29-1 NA CSVEPSGYNEQFF TGCAGCGTTGAACCCAGCGGATACAATGAGCAGTTCTTC
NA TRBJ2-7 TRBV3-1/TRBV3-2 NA CARPYELEQYF TGTGCCAGACCTTACGAGCTCGAGCAGTACTTC
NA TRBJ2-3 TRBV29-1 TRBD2 CSVESGEAGELDTQYF TGCAGCGTTGAGTCGGGGGAAGCGGGAGAGTTAGATACGCAGTATTTT
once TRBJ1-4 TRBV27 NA CASSPGGQGHEKLFF TGTGCCAGCAGTCCCGGAGGGCAGGGTCATGAAAAACTGTTTTTT
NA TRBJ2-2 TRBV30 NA CAWTPQQAGGTGELFF TGTGCCTGGACTCCCCAGCAGGCCGGGGGCACCGGGGAGCTGTTTTTT
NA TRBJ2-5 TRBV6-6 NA CASSYSTSQETQYF TGTGCCAGCAGTTACTCGACTTCCCAAGAGACCCAGTACTTC
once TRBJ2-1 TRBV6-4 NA CASSDKAGEGDEQFF TGTGCCAGCAGTGACAAGGCAGGGGAAGGCGATGAGCAGTTCTTC
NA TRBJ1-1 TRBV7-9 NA CASSQGDTEAFF TGTGCCAGCAGCCAGGGTGACACTGAAGCTTTCTTT
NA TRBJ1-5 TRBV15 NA CATSSDFIGAVPHQPQHF TGTGCCACCAGCAGCGATTTCATAGGGGCAGTTCCACATCAGCCCCAGCATTTT
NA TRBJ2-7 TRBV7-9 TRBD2 CASSWGLAGGGVHYEQYF TGTGCCAGCAGCTGGGGACTAGCGGGAGGAGGGGTTCACTACGAGCAGTACTTC
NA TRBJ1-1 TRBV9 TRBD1 CASSGTGQHTEAFF TGTGCCAGCAGCGGAACGGGACAGCACACTGAAGCTTTCTTT
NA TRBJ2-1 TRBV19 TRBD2 CASSGGTSGNYFNEQFF TGTGCCAGTAGTGGGGGGACTAGCGGGAATTACTTTAATGAGCAGTTCTTC
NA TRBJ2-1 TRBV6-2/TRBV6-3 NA CASSSEGLTLSREQFF TGTGCCAGCAGTTCCGAGGGACTCACACTTAGTCGAGAGCAGTTCTTC
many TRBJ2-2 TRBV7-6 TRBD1 CASSLGQGATGELFF TGTGCCAGCAGCTTAGGACAGGGAGCAACCGGGGAGCTGTTTTTT
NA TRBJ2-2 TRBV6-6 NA CASTVGATGELFF TGTGCCAGCACTGTGGGGGCCACCGGGGAGCTGTTTTTT
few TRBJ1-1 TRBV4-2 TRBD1 CASSPGQGPNTEAFF TGTGCCAGCAGCCCGGGACAGGGTCCCAACACTGAAGCTTTCTTT
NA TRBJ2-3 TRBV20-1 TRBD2 CSASLSASGRTDTQYF TGCAGTGCTAGTTTAAGCGCTAGCGGGAGAACAGATACGCAGTATTTT
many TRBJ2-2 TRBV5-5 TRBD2 CASSLWLAGGLNTGELFF TGTGCCAGCAGCTTGTGGCTAGCGGGAGGGCTAAACACCGGGGAGCTGTTTTTT
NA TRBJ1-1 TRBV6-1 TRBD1 CASSEVTGENTEAFF TGTGCCAGCAGTGAAGTTACAGGGGAAAACACTGAAGCTTTCTTT